The 24 T cell receptor beta chains below come from one sample, sequenced in a study of T cells in Graves' hyperthyroidism and ophthalmopathy. There were TCR beta CDR3 regions amplified from RNA transcripts. In the first-round RT-PCR of the TCR CDR3, the HTBI primer set was used. TCRdb independently ran MiXCR on the multiplex PCR reads; one entry per CDR3 protein. The sample shows about 570,000 distinct CDR3 sequences, roughly 50% of them seen only once. Input material: peripheral blood or thyroid tissue (not recorded which). All receptors come from an adult woman with Graves' disease, either hyperthyroidism or ophthalmopathy (not recorded which).

The table lists this clonotype with a few counts. The gene calls are TRBV10-3 and TRBJ1-5, with a weak D call TRBD1 (5 bases). Germline CDR1 and CDR2: ENHRY and SYGVKD. The CDR3 has 14 amino acids. V was clipped by 11 bases and J by 7 bases, with 21 bases between them. The CDR3 is CASRDGPTGQPQHF. CDR3 nucleotide sequence: TGTGCCTCCCGGGACGGGCCTACTGGGCAGCCCCAGCATTTT.

This chain connects TRBV11-2 to TRBJ2-3; no definite D call. CDR1 and CDR2 (germline): SGHAT, FQNNGV. The CDR3 length is 11 residues. The germline V and J ends were trimmed by 5 bases and 6 bases, with 6 bases remaining between them. CDR3 DNA: TGTGCCAGCAGCCAGATGGATACGCAGTATTTT. Translated: CASSQMDTQYF.

As regards this clonotype: This may arise from a read error, as a much more abundant clone is one base away. This rearrangement joins TRBV7-3 to TRBJ2-7; D unclear. The CDR3 length is 15 residues. Germline V gene data show CDR1 as SGHTA and CDR2 as FQGTGA. The CDR3 sequence: CASSKWYALIYEQYF. CDR3 in DNA: TGCGCCAGCAGCAAGTGGTATGCGCTGATCTACGAGCAGTACTTC.

This clonotype has at least ten counts. CDR3 protein: CASSSTGTSYEQYF. The DNA for the CDR3 is TGTGCCAGCAGTTCAACCGGGACTTCCTACGAGCAGTACTTC. The rearrangement uses TRBV2 and TRBJ2-7; D perhaps matches TRBD2 (6 bases). Trimming left V 5 bases short and J 1 base short, with 12 bases between. The CDR3 runs to 14 residues. CDR1 is SNHLY and CDR2 is FYNNEI in the germline V gene.

This clonotype was counted only a few times. The chain uses TRBV15 and TRBJ2-6; D is perhaps TRBD1 or TRBD2 (5 bases each). Germline CDR1 and CDR2: LNHNV and YYDKDF (reference sequence). The CDR3 spans 16 residues. V dropped 3 bases and J dropped 0 bases, with 9 bases sitting between them. CDR3 sequence (DNA): TGTGCCACCAGCAGCGGGACGGACTCTGGGGCCAACGTCCTGACTTTC. It translates to CATSSGTDSGANVLTF.

The genes are TRBV12-3 or TRBV12-4 and TRBJ2-5; unclear D gene. The V and J ends lost 5 bases and 6 bases respectively, with 7 bases between them. The CDR3 length is 11 residues. Written as DNA, the CDR3 is TGTGCCAGCAGTCTTAGAAAGACCCAGTACTTC. It is translated as CASSLRKTQYF.

V usage is TRBV6-1 and J usage is TRBJ2-1; no definite D call. Per germline, CDR1 MNHNS and CDR2 SASEGT. The CDR3 spans 10 residues. Trimming removed 6 bases from V and 10 bases from J, with 7 bases in between. Written as DNA, the CDR3 is TGTGCCAGCAGCTTGGAGGAGCAGTTCTTC. The encoded protein is CASSLEEQFF.

In this sample, this clonotype turned up many times. This rearrangement joins TRBV30 to TRBJ1-1; D is perhaps TRBD1 (5 bases). CDR1 is GTSNPN and CDR2 is SVGIG in the germline V gene (reference sequence). The V end lost 3 bases, the J end lost 3 bases, and 11 bases lay between the germline ends. The CDR3 consists of 13 residues. This CDR3 reads CAWSGGKHTEAFF. The CDR3 DNA is TGTGCCTGGAGCGGGGGGAAACACACTGAAGCTTTCTTT.

This clonotype was seen a few times. The rearrangement uses TRBV28 and TRBJ1-1; no clear D gene. Germline CDR1 is MDHEN and CDR2 is SYDVKM. The CDR3 length is 16 residues. V was shortened by 5 bases and J by 3 bases, with 19 bases between the two germline ends. The CDR3 loop is CASSPEVVPLDTEAFF. In DNA form, the CDR3 reads TGTGCCAGCAGTCCCGAAGTCGTCCCACTGGACACTGAAGCTTTCTTT.

This clonotype was picked up many times. The CDR3 loop reads CSAKIQGANEQFF. The DNA of the CDR3 is TGCAGTGCTAAGATACAGGGGGCCAATGAGCAGTTCTTC. This chain joins TRBV20-1 and TRBJ2-1, with 9 bases identical to TRBD1. V lost 4 bases, J lost 6 bases, and 4 bases stayed unmatched. The germline CDR1 and CDR2 sequences are DFQATT and SNEGSKA (reference sequence). CDR3 length equals 13 residues.

DNA of the CDR3: TGTGCCAGCCGACGGGCCCGGGACAGGGGTTTCGGCTACACCTTC. Its translation: CASRRARDRGFGYTF. The chain recombines TRBV9 with TRBJ1-2, with 10 bases that match TRBD1. V was pared by 7 bases and J by 8 bases, with 14 bases of the junction left unmatched. There are 15 residues in the CDR3. Looked up from germline, CDR1 is SGDLS and CDR2 is YYNGEE.

This chain connects TRBV7-2 to TRBJ2-1, with TRBD1 matching over 8 bases. V was clipped by 5 bases and J by 6 bases; unmatched bases: 9. The CDR3 totals 15 residues. The germline gives CDR1 SGHTA, CDR2 FQGNSA. CDR3 amino acids: CASSVRDRLPNEQFF. The DNA of the CDR3 is TGTGCCAGCAGCGTCCGGGACAGGTTACCCAATGAGCAGTTCTTC.

This clonotype has just a few counts. The rearrangement joins TRBV7-3 to TRBJ2-7, with TRBD2 as a possible D gene (5 bases). Deletions cut 2 bases from V and 5 bases from J, with 10 bases between. The germline gives CDR1 SGHTA, CDR2 FQGTGA. The CDR3 is 13 amino acids. The CDR3: CASSLFTGNEQYF. CDR3 bases: TGTGCCAGCAGCTTATTCACGGGAAACGAGCAGTACTTC.

A remark on this clonotype: One end of the junction varies from germline; a read error may be responsible. The genes are TRBV7-9 and TRBJ2-2; 9 bases map to TRBD1. CDR3 length: 15 amino acids. The germline CDR1 and CDR2 sequences are SEHNR and FQNEAQ (reference sequence). The DNA of the CDR3 is TGCGCCAGCAGCCGGGGACAGGGCGAGACCGGGGAGCTGTTTTTT. It translates to CASSRGQGETGELFF.

This clonotype has ten or more counts. The chain has TRBV7-9 and TRBJ1-5; D uncertain. This CDR3 has 13 amino acids. From germline, CDR1 is SEHNR and CDR2 FQNEAQ (reference sequence). The ends were cut back, 3 bases at V and 0 bases at J, with 3 bases in the middle. Written as DNA, the CDR3 is TGTGCCAGCAGCTTCGATAGCAATCAGCCCCAGCATTTT. Protein: CASSFDSNQPQHF.

The V call is TRBV7-8, the J call TRBJ2-7; 9 nucleotides align to TRBD1. After removal of 5 bases from V and 6 bases from J, the junction contained 14 bases not matched to a gene. This CDR3 is 16 amino acids long. Germline CDR1 reads SGHVS; CDR2 reads FQNEAQ. The DNA for the CDR3 is TGTGCCAGCAGCGGGGAGGCGGGGACAGGGAGCGGCGAGCAGTACTTC. Translation gives CASSGEAGTGSGEQYF.

In its sample, this clonotype was seen many times. The DNA of the CDR3 is TGTGCCAGCAGCTCGGACTCGGGGGCCAACACTGAAGCTTTCTTT. Amino acid sequence: CASSSDSGANTEAFF. The chain recombines TRBV7-9 with TRBJ1-1; a possible D gene is TRBD1 (6 bases). The V gene's germline CDR1 is SEHNR and CDR2 FQNEAQ (reference sequence). Trimming left V 4 bases short and J 2 bases short, with 14 bases between. This CDR3 has 15 amino acids.

This clonotype appeared many times. The rearrangement uses TRBV6-5 and TRBJ2-7; no firm D call. Per the germline V gene, CDR1 is MNHEY and CDR2 is SVGAGI. CDR3 length: 15 residues. V dropped 0 bases and J dropped 0 bases, with 9 bases sitting between them. CDR3 sequence reads: CASSYSTSSSYEQYF. In DNA form, the CDR3 reads TGTGCCAGCAGTTACTCGACAAGTAGCTCCTACGAGCAGTACTTC.

This clonotype was found many times. The J gene is TRBJ1-5, the V gene TRBV20-1, with 7 bases matching TRBD1. Losses at the gene ends were 3 bases for V and 6 bases for J; bases not matched to a gene: 11. Germline V gene lookup returns CDR1 DFQATT and CDR2 SNEGSKA (reference sequence). This CDR3 is built from 15 residues. The CDR3, as DNA: TGCAGTGCTAGGATAGCAGGGGGTGGGGGTCAGCCCCAGCATTTT. This sequence encodes CSARIAGGGGQPQHF.

This rearrangement joins TRBV12-3 or TRBV12-4 to TRBJ1-1; TRBD1 might be the D (5 bases). The CDR3 loop spans 14 amino acids. The V end lost 1 base, the J end lost 5 bases, and 11 bases lay between the germline ends. CDR3: CASSLDPGLTEAFF. The CDR3 DNA follows: TGTGCCAGCAGTTTAGATCCAGGGCTGACTGAAGCTTTCTTT.

The V and J genes are TRBV20-1 and TRBJ1-2; the D gene is possibly TRBD1 (6 bases). Per germline, CDR1 DFQATT and CDR2 SNEGSKA (reference sequence). V gave up 6 bases and J gave up 0 bases, with 11 bases separating them. The CDR3 contains 13 residues. The DNA for the CDR3 is TGCAGTGCCCCAGGGGTAACTAACTATGGCTACACCTTC. Encoded protein: CSAPGVTNYGYTF.

CDR3 amino acids: CASSQVERDSEQYF. The CDR3 DNA follows: TGTGCCAGCAGCCAAGTAGAGCGGGACAGCGAGCAGTACTTC. The chain has TRBV7-9 and TRBJ2-7; either TRBD1 or TRBD2 may supply D (7 bases each). In germline, CDR1 is SEHNR, CDR2 FQNEAQ (reference sequence). V was shortened by 5 bases and J by 6 bases, with 17 bases between the two germline ends. The CDR3 extends over 14 amino acids.

This clonotype has ten or more counts. The chain uses TRBV6-1 and TRBJ2-7, with D possibly matching TRBD2 (6 bases). The CDR3 loop spans 12 amino acids. CDR1 and CDR2 (germline): MNHNS, SASEGT. In DNA form, the CDR3 reads TGTGCGAGCGGGTACTGGGGCTACGAGCAGTACTTC. Protein product: CASGYWGYEQYF.

The table lists this clonotype with a few counts. The chain is built from TRBV10-3 and TRBJ2-1, with TRBD2 matching over 11 bases. The CDR3 runs to 14 residues. In germline, CDR1 is ENHRY, CDR2 SYGVKD. V lost 4 bases, J lost 4 bases, and 0 bases stayed unmatched. Here the CDR3 DNA reads TGTGCCATCAGTGGGACTAGCGGGTACAATGAGCAGTTCTTC. Its protein product is CAISGTSGYNEQFF.